This T cell receptor beta chain was captured in a study of T cells in Graves' hyperthyroidism and ophthalmopathy. Study-level background: Initial diagnosis, before any treatment, was when peripheral blood was collected.

Amplification of TCR beta CDR3 regions was performed using RNA transcripts as template. Primed by the HTBI set, a first-round RT-PCR was run on the TCR CDR3. TCRdb itself ran the multiplex PCR reads through MiXCR, one entry per CDR3 protein. The repertoire consists of about 600,000 distinct CDR3 sequences, with about 14% occurring once and the leading ten covering approximately 12%. About this clonotype itself: The antigen remains undetermined.

In making diagnoses, clinical symptoms, serum thyroxine and TRAb, thyroid ultrasound and orbital computed tomography were all used. Study-level points and caveats: Among clonotypes expanded in thyroid above 0.001, most were also found in blood.

The CDR3 sequence is 12 residues long. V was clipped by 5 bases and J by 10 bases, with 14 bases between them. Material: blood. The chain uses TRBV12-3 or TRBV12-4 and TRBJ1-1, with D possibly matching TRBD1 (5 bases). The receptor was isolated from a woman aged 45-65 years with Graves' ophthalmopathy. The chain's CDR3 is CASSDPGIGAFF. Written as DNA, the CDR3 is TGTGCCAGCAGTGATCCAGGGATCGGAGCTTTCTTT.